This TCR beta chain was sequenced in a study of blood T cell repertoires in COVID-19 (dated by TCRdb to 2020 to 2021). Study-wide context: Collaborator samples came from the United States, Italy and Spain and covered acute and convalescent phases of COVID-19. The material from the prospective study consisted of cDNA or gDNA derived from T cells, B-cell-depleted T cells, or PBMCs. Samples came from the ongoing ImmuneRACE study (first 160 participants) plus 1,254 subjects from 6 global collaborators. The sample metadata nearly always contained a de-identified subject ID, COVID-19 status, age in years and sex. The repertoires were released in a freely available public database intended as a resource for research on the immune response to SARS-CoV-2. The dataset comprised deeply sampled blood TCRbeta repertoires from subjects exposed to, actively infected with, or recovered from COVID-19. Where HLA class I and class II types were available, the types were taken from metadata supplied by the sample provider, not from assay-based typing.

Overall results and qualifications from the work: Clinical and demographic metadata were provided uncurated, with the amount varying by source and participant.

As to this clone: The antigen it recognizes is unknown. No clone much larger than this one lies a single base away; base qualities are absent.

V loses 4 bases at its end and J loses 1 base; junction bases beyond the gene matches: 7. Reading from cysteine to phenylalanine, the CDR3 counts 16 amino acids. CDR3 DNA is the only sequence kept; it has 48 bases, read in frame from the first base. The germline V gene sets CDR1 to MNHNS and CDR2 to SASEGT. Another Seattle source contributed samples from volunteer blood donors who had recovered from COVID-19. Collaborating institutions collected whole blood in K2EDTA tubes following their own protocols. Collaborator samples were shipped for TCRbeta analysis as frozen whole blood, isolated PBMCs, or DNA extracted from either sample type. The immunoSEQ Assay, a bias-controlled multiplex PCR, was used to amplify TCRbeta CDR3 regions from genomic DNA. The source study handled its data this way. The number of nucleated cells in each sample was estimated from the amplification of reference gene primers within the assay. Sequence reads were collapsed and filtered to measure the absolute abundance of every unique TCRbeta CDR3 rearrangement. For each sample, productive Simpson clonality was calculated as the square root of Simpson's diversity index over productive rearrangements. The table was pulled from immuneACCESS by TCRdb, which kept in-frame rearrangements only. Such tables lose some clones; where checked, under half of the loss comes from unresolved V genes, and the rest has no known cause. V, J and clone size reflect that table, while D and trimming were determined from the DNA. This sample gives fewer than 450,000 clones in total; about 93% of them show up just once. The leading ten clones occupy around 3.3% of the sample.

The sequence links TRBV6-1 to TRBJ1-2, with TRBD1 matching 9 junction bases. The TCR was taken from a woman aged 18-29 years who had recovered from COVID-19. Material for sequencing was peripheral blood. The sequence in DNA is TGTGCCAGCAGTGGACAGGGGGAAAGAGATAACTATGGCTACACCTTC. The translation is CASSGQGERDNYGYTF.